This T cell receptor beta chain was identified during a study of blood T cell repertoires in COVID-19. Across the study: The analysed material was cDNA or gDNA that came from T cells, B-cell-depleted T cells, or PBMCs.

In germline, CDR1 is SGHTA, CDR2 FQGTGA. CDR3 length equals 14 residues. A remark on this clone: The junction departs from the called germline gene at one end, perhaps through a read error.

Method: immunoSEQ multiplex PCR; TCRdb's copy keeps in-frame clones and lacks some. The profile covers 150,000 or so clones, with approximately 79% appearing a single time and around 3% taken by the ten largest. V gene TRBV7-3 combines with J gene TRBJ1-1, with 11 bases matching TRBD1. What was sequenced was peripheral blood. This sequence originates from a woman aged 80 or over with acute or convalescent COVID-19. This CDR3 is CASSVTGTGGEAFF. The CDR3 DNA follows: TGTGCCAGCAGCGTAACCGGGACAGGGGGTGAAGCTTTCTTT.